These T cell receptor beta chains were read from a single sample in a study of T cells generated in artificial thymic organoids. TCRdb passed the 5' RACE reads through MiXCR, listing each CDR3 protein once. The sample shows some 5,000 distinct CDR3 sequences, over 25% of them seen only once. The sample taken for sequencing was naive CD8+ T cells from blood. Every receptor here comes from a human donor who gave cord blood stem cells for thymic organoid culture, a cardiac surgery patient who gave postnatal thymus, or a blood donor (not recorded which). CDR3s include the opening cysteine and the closing phenylalanine or tryptophan. A D gene is named only where the DNA matches it firmly. The listing skips clone size in some rows; elsewhere it reads once, few, many or a size class.

clone_size: few
j_call: TRBJ2-5
d_call: NA
v_call: TRBV7-9
cdr3_aa: CASSRGQYQETQYF
cdr3_nt: TGTGCCAGCAGCCGAGGACAGTACCAAGAGACCCAGTACTTC

clone_size: medium-sized
j_call: TRBJ2-3
d_call: NA
v_call: TRBV7-9
cdr3_aa: CASNTAGTDTQYF
cdr3_nt: TGTGCCAGCAACACTGCGGGGACAGATACGCAGTATTTT

clone_size: few
j_call: TRBJ2-7
d_call: NA
v_call: TRBV10-3
cdr3_aa: CAISDSTSSYEQYF
cdr3_nt: TGTGCCATCAGTGATAGCACAAGCTCCTACGAGCAGTACTTC

clone_size: NA
j_call: TRBJ2-3
d_call: TRBD2
v_call: TRBV7-2
cdr3_aa: CASKTSGGTDTQYF
cdr3_nt: TGTGCCAGCAAGACTAGCGGAGGCACAGATACGCAGTATTTT

clone_size: few
j_call: TRBJ2-1
d_call: NA
v_call: TRBV5-1
cdr3_aa: CASSLASLGSEQFF
cdr3_nt: TGCGCCAGCAGCTTGGCTTCCCTCGGCAGTGAGCAGTTCTTC

clone_size: few
j_call: TRBJ2-7
d_call: NA
v_call: TRBV12-3/TRBV12-4
cdr3_aa: CASRAGTTSYEQYF
cdr3_nt: TGTGCCAGCAGGGCCGGGACGACCTCCTACGAGCAGTACTTC

clone_size: NA
j_call: TRBJ2-2
d_call: NA
v_call: TRBV10-3
cdr3_aa: CAISERGVGVLFF
cdr3_nt: TGTGCCATCAGTGAGAGGGGTGTCGGGGTGCTGTTTTTT

clone_size: NA
j_call: TRBJ2-1
d_call: NA
v_call: TRBV5-4
cdr3_aa: CASSLVGSSYNEQFF
cdr3_nt: TGTGCCAGCAGCTTGGTCGGGAGCTCCTACAATGAGCAGTTCTTC

clone_size: NA
j_call: TRBJ1-2
d_call: NA
v_call: TRBV12-3/TRBV12-4
cdr3_aa: CASSLGADCGYTF
cdr3_nt: TGTGCCAGCAGCCTGGGGGCCGACTGTGGCTACACCTTC

clone_size: NA
j_call: TRBJ2-7
d_call: NA
v_call: TRBV4-3
cdr3_aa: CASSQDSSRAYEQYF
cdr3_nt: TGCGCCAGCAGCCAAGATTCCAGTAGAGCCTACGAGCAGTACTTC

clone_size: NA
j_call: TRBJ2-7
d_call: NA
v_call: TRBV11-2
cdr3_aa: CASSLGTTYEQYF
cdr3_nt: TGTGCCAGCAGCTTAGGCACTACCTACGAGCAGTACTTC

clone_size: NA
j_call: TRBJ1-6
d_call: NA
v_call: TRBV7-9
cdr3_aa: CASSRGEIGTYNSPLHF
cdr3_nt: TGTGCCAGCAGCCGGGGGGAAATCGGCACCTATAATTCACCCCTCCACTTT

clone_size: few
j_call: TRBJ2-2
d_call: TRBD2
v_call: TRBV5-1
cdr3_aa: CASSLVLAGGTGELFF
cdr3_nt: TGCGCCAGCAGCTTGGTTCTAGCGGGAGGGACCGGGGAGCTGTTTTTT

clone_size: NA
j_call: TRBJ1-2
d_call: NA
v_call: TRBV5-1
cdr3_aa: CASSLEQGLGYGYTF
cdr3_nt: TGCGCCAGCAGCTTGGAACAGGGCCTGGGGTATGGCTACACCTTC

clone_size: medium-sized
j_call: TRBJ2-7
d_call: NA
v_call: TRBV6-2/TRBV6-3
cdr3_aa: CASSYSWVGEQYF
cdr3_nt: TGTGCCAGCAGTTACAGCTGGGTTGGTGAGCAGTACTTC

clone_size: NA
j_call: TRBJ1-5
d_call: NA
v_call: TRBV7-2
cdr3_aa: CASSPGGYSNQPQHF
cdr3_nt: TGTGCCAGCAGCCCTGGGGGGTATAGCAATCAGCCCCAGCATTTT

clone_size: few
j_call: TRBJ1-5
d_call: NA
v_call: TRBV20-1
cdr3_aa: CSARDRGNQPQHF
cdr3_nt: TGCAGTGCTAGAGATCGGGGGAATCAGCCCCAGCATTTT

clone_size: NA
j_call: TRBJ2-1
d_call: NA
v_call: TRBV12-3/TRBV12-4
cdr3_aa: CASSPHYNEQFF
cdr3_nt: TGTGCCAGCAGTCCCCACTACAATGAGCAGTTCTTC

clone_size: few
j_call: TRBJ2-7
d_call: NA
v_call: TRBV12-5
cdr3_aa: CASGLVGRPSSFYEQYF
cdr3_nt: TGTGCTAGTGGTTTGGTAGGCCGCCCTAGCTCCTTCTACGAGCAGTACTTC

clone_size: NA
j_call: TRBJ1-6
d_call: NA
v_call: TRBV25-1
cdr3_aa: CASSEYEVEGSLHF
cdr3_nt: TGTGCCAGCAGTGAATATGAGGTTGAAGGGTCCCTCCACTTT

clone_size: NA
j_call: TRBJ2-7
d_call: TRBD2
v_call: TRBV24-1
cdr3_aa: CATPGLAGGPYEQYF
cdr3_nt: TGTGCCACCCCCGGACTAGCGGGGGGGCCCTACGAGCAGTACTTC

clone_size: NA
j_call: TRBJ2-7
d_call: NA
v_call: TRBV15
cdr3_aa: CATGPNREYEQYF
cdr3_nt: TGTGCCACCGGCCCAAACAGGGAGTACGAGCAGTACTTC

clone_size: few
j_call: TRBJ1-2
d_call: NA
v_call: TRBV2
cdr3_aa: CASSGDELDIYGYTF
cdr3_nt: TGTGCCAGCAGTGGGGACGAATTGGACATCTATGGCTACACCTTC

clone_size: few
j_call: TRBJ2-7
d_call: NA
v_call: TRBV6-2/TRBV6-3
cdr3_aa: CASSLDSPINNYEQYF
cdr3_nt: TGTGCCAGCAGCCTTGACTCCCCCATCAATAACTACGAGCAGTACTTC

clone_size: NA
j_call: TRBJ2-5
d_call: NA
v_call: TRBV2
cdr3_aa: CASSRDLEKETQYF
cdr3_nt: TGTGCCAGCAGTCGGGACCTCGAAAAGGAGACCCAGTACTTC

clone_size: medium-sized
j_call: TRBJ2-5
d_call: TRBD1
v_call: TRBV4-1
cdr3_aa: CASSQEQGQETQYF
cdr3_nt: TGCGCCAGCAGCCAAGAACAGGGGCAAGAGACCCAGTACTTC

clone_size: few
j_call: TRBJ1-2
d_call: NA
v_call: TRBV29-1
cdr3_aa: CSVEIAGLANYGYTF
cdr3_nt: TGCAGCGTTGAGATCGCAGGCTTAGCTAACTATGGCTACACCTTC

clone_size: medium-sized
j_call: TRBJ2-1
d_call: NA
v_call: TRBV5-1
cdr3_aa: CASSLGLWTSLYNEQFF
cdr3_nt: TGCGCCAGCAGCTTGGGGCTCTGGACCAGTCTTTACAATGAGCAGTTCTTC

clone_size: medium-sized
j_call: TRBJ1-1
d_call: NA
v_call: TRBV7-9
cdr3_aa: CASSLGRNEAFF
cdr3_nt: TGTGCCAGCAGCTTGGGACGCAATGAAGCTTTCTTT

clone_size: NA
j_call: TRBJ2-1
d_call: TRBD1
v_call: TRBV25-1
cdr3_aa: CASSEYLDRAEQFF
cdr3_nt: TGTGCCAGCAGTGAATATTTGGACAGGGCTGAGCAGTTCTTC

clone_size: medium-sized
j_call: TRBJ1-1
d_call: NA
v_call: TRBV10-3
cdr3_aa: CAISEGGANRAFF
cdr3_nt: TGTGCCATCAGTGAGGGGGGGGCTAATCGAGCTTTCTTT

clone_size: NA
j_call: TRBJ2-3
d_call: TRBD2
v_call: TRBV10-3
cdr3_aa: CAISELREDRADTQYF
cdr3_nt: TGTGCCATCAGTGAGTTGCGGGAGGACCGTGCAGATACGCAGTATTTT

clone_size: medium-sized
j_call: TRBJ2-1
d_call: NA
v_call: TRBV4-1
cdr3_aa: CASSPYLGYNEQFF
cdr3_nt: TGCGCCAGCAGCCCGTACCTGGGATACAATGAGCAGTTCTTC

clone_size: few
j_call: TRBJ2-5
d_call: NA
v_call: TRBV6-1
cdr3_aa: CASSELVWETQYF
cdr3_nt: TGTGCCAGCAGTGAATTGGTTTGGGAGACCCAGTACTTC

clone_size: medium-sized
j_call: TRBJ2-1
d_call: NA
v_call: TRBV19
cdr3_aa: CASSIKLPYSSYNEQFF
cdr3_nt: TGTGCCAGTAGTATAAAACTACCCTACAGCTCCTACAATGAGCAGTTCTTC

clone_size: NA
j_call: TRBJ2-5
d_call: TRBD2
v_call: TRBV29-1
cdr3_aa: CSVGTSGGAERETQYF
cdr3_nt: TGCAGCGTCGGGACTAGCGGGGGGGCTGAAAGAGAGACCCAGTACTTC

clone_size: NA
j_call: TRBJ1-1
d_call: NA
v_call: TRBV28
cdr3_aa: CAGSRGGVNTEAFF
cdr3_nt: TGTGCCGGCAGTCGGGGCGGTGTGAACACTGAAGCTTTCTTT

clone_size: NA
j_call: TRBJ2-3
d_call: TRBD1
v_call: TRBV11-2
cdr3_aa: CASRGFRGNTDTQYF
cdr3_nt: TGTGCCAGCAGAGGGTTCAGGGGGAATACAGATACGCAGTATTTT

clone_size: few
j_call: TRBJ1-1
d_call: NA
v_call: TRBV4-1
cdr3_aa: CASSQESGGSTEAFF
cdr3_nt: TGCGCCAGCAGCCAAGAGTCCGGGGGGAGTACTGAAGCTTTCTTT

clone_size: NA
j_call: TRBJ1-1
d_call: NA
v_call: TRBV7-9
cdr3_aa: CASSRLKVDTEAFF
cdr3_nt: TGTGCCAGCAGCCGCCTGAAGGTTGACACTGAAGCTTTCTTT

clone_size: NA
j_call: TRBJ2-2
d_call: NA
v_call: TRBV9
cdr3_aa: CASSVASGSNTGELFF
cdr3_nt: TGTGCCAGCAGCGTAGCGTCGGGGTCGAACACCGGGGAGCTGTTTTTT

clone_size: medium-sized
j_call: TRBJ2-5
d_call: TRBD2
v_call: TRBV7-8
cdr3_aa: CASSFRRSGGFLGETQYF
cdr3_nt: TGTGCCAGCAGCTTCCGGAGAAGCGGGGGATTCTTAGGGGAGACCCAGTACTTC